These 25 T cell receptor beta chains were sequenced from one sample in a study of OX40 agonist ivuxolimab in advanced cancers. Using immunoSEQ multiplex PCR, the repertoire was profiled, and TCRdb retains in-frame clones only, with some absent. The data show 75,000 to 100,000 clones, 84% seen once. Source: CD4+ or CD8+ T cells sorted from blood, taken in a trial of the OX40 agonist ivuxolimab. The receptors stem from an adult with an advanced solid tumor such as melanoma, head and neck, liver or kidney cancer.

The gene calls are TRBV7-9 and TRBJ2-1; a weak D match, TRBD2 (6 bases). The CDR3 covers 14 residues. Germline values: CDR1 SEHNR, CDR2 FQNEAQ (reference sequence). The V gene lost 5 bases and the J gene lost 9 bases, with 17 bases spanning the gap. The CDR3 protein is CASSPRERYGEQFF. As DNA, the CDR3 is TGTGCCAGCAGCCCTCGGGAGAGGTACGGTGAGCAGTTCTTC.

The V gene is TRBV28, the J gene TRBJ2-7, with a weak D call TRBD2 (6 bases). CDR1 and CDR2 (germline): MDHEN, SYDVKM. The CDR3 loop spans 14 amino acids. V lost 6 bases to trimming and J lost 2 bases, with 14 bases between them. The CDR3 here is CASSGEEGTYEQYV. DNA for the CDR3: TGTGCCAGCAGCGGAGAGGAGGGGACCTACGAGCAGTACGTC.

The CDR3 spells CASSWGMGENYGYTF. CDR3 nucleotides: TGTGCCAGCAGCTGGGGGATGGGGGAGAACTATGGCTACACCTTC. The V gene is TRBV5-6, the J gene TRBJ1-2; TRBD1 is a possible D gene (5 bases). The V end was cut by 3 bases, the J end by 2 bases, with 14 bases between. The CDR3 runs to 15 residues. CDR1 is SGHDT and CDR2 is YYEEEE in the germline V gene.

The table lists this clone with a few counts. The CDR3 nucleotides read TGTGCCATCAGCGATAACAGACAGGGGCCGTACCAAGAGACCCAGTACTTC. Translating gives CAISDNRQGPYQETQYF. The chain combines TRBV10-3 with TRBJ2-5; 8 nucleotides line up with TRBD1. V was clipped by 6 bases and J by 0 bases; unmatched bases: 12. The germline gives CDR1 ENHRY, CDR2 SYGVKD. CDR3 length: 17 amino acids.

The chain joins TRBV11-1 to TRBJ2-7; 8 bases match TRBD1. The CDR3 spans 14 residues. V shed 5 bases and J 5 bases; nucleotides not matched to a gene: 8. Germline CDR1 is SGHAT and CDR2 is FQDESV (reference sequence). DNA of the CDR3: TGTGCCAGCAGCCCTGGACAGGGTTGGGACGAGCAGTACTTC. This codes for CASSPGQGWDEQYF.

The CDR3 loop is CASSPGGSVGYTF. The CDR3 coding sequence is TGTGCCAGCAGCCCCGGGGGATCTGTTGGCTACACCTTC. The chain is built from TRBV7-9 and TRBJ1-2; the D gene is possibly TRBD1 (5 bases). The CDR3 runs 13 residues. V dropped 5 bases and J dropped 7 bases, with 14 bases sitting between them. Germline-derived CDR1 and CDR2 are SEHNR and FQNEAQ (reference sequence).

The chain joins TRBV28 to TRBJ1-4; D is undetermined. Between the trimmed V and J ends, which lost 1 base and 7 bases, there was a span of 13 bases. Germline V lookup: CDR1 MDHEN, CDR2 SYDVKM. The length of the CDR3 is 15 residues. CDR3 in DNA: TGTGCCAGCAGTTTATTGCCGGGGATGGGTGAAAAACTGTTTTTT. Its protein product is CASSLLPGMGEKLFF.

Written as DNA, the CDR3 is TGTGCCAGCAGCCTGCGACTAGCGGGGCAAAATGAGCAGTTCTTC. Translating it yields CASSLRLAGQNEQFF. The chain recombines TRBV11-2 with TRBJ2-1; 11 bases align to TRBD2. This CDR3 is 15 amino acids long. The J segment lost 7 bases and the V segment lost 5 bases, leaving 7 bases of the junction unmatched. Germline assignment: CDR1 SGHAT and CDR2 FQNNGV.

The V and J genes are TRBV9 and TRBJ2-2, with TRBD2 identical over 7 bases. Looked up from germline, CDR1 is SGDLS and CDR2 is YYNGEE. The CDR3 loop spans 16 amino acids. With V trimmed by 3 bases and J by 5 bases, 10 bases remained unmatched. CDR3: CASSAGGGSVTGELFF. CDR3 bases: TGTGCCAGCAGCGCCGGCGGGGGTTCAGTTACCGGGGAGCTGTTTTTT.

This clone was detected once. The CDR3 loop reads CASSLVRGIYEQYV. The CDR3 DNA follows: TGTGCCAGCAGCTTAGTGAGGGGGATCTACGAGCAGTACGTC. The chain links TRBV7-8 to TRBJ2-7, with D possibly TRBD1 on 6 matching bases. Per germline, CDR1 SGHVS and CDR2 FQNEAQ. Trimming stripped 1 base from V and 3 bases from J, with 10 bases between. The CDR3 loop spans 14 amino acids.

V gene TRBV2 combines with J gene TRBJ1-2; 9 bases match TRBD1. The CDR3 loop spans 14 amino acids. With 5 bases clipped from V and 4 bases from J, the junction kept 5 bases outside the gene matches. CDR1 SNHLY and CDR2 FYNNEI come from the germline V gene. The DNA for the CDR3 is TGTGCCAGCAGTCCGGGACAGGGCCGCTATGGCTACACCTTC. Its translation is CASSPGQGRYGYTF.

The V and J genes are TRBV5-1 and TRBJ2-2; D unclear. Germline V gives CDR1 SGHRS, CDR2 YFSETQ. V lost 0 bases and J 5 bases, leaving 5 bases between the germline ends. The CDR3 length is 13 residues. The CDR3 sequence is CASSLGETGELFF. In nucleotides, the CDR3 is TGCGCCAGCAGCTTGGGGGAAACCGGGGAGCTGTTTTTT.

V usage is TRBV7-3 and J usage is TRBJ2-5, with D perhaps matching TRBD1 (5 bases). The CDR3 runs to 13 residues. With 3 bases removed from V and 3 bases from J, the gap between germline ends came to 8 bases. Germline assignment: CDR1 SGHTA and CDR2 FQGTGA. The CDR3 sequence: CASSFFREETQYF. The CDR3 bases are TGTGCCAGCAGCTTTTTCAGGGAAGAGACCCAGTACTTC. The full variable domain, rest sourced from reference TRBV7-3 and TRBJ2-5, is GAGVSQTPSNKVTEKGKYVELRCDPISGHTALYWYRQSLGQGPEFLIYFQGTGAADDSGLPNDRFFAVRPEGSVSTLKIQRTERGDSAVYLCASSFFREETQYFGPGTRLLVL.

This sequence joins TRBV9 and TRBJ1-1, with TRBD1 identical over 10 bases. Germline V CDR1 and CDR2: SGDLS, YYNGEE. J lost 1 base, V lost 0 bases, and 9 bases had no gene match. This CDR3 region has 18 residues. The CDR3 sequence: CASSVAGQGYLKNTEAFF. In nucleotides, the CDR3 is TGTGCCAGCAGCGTAGCGGGACAGGGGTATTTGAAGAACACTGAAGCTTTCTTT. The variable domain in full, with the rest retrieved from reference TRBV9 and TRBJ1-1, is DSGVTQTPKHLITATGQRVTLRCSPRSGDLSVYWYQQSLDQGLQFLIQYYNGEERAKGNILERFSAQQFPDLHSELNLSSLELGDSALYFCASSVAGQGYLKNTEAFFGQGTRLTVV.

The CDR3 region is CAIADSTPYEQYF. The CDR3 DNA reads TGTGCCATCGCGGACAGCACCCCTTACGAGCAGTACTTC. The V call is TRBV10-3, the J call TRBJ2-7, with D possibly being TRBD1 (6 bases). This CDR3 is built from 13 residues. V was clipped by 8 bases and J by 4 bases, with 15 bases between them. CDR1 and CDR2 (germline): ENHRY, SYGVKD.

The chain couples TRBV7-2 to TRBJ1-5, with D unresolved. Germline-derived CDR1 and CDR2 are SGHTA and FQGNSA. This CDR3 spans 13 amino acids. V gave up 6 bases and J gave up 0 bases, with 6 bases separating them. The CDR3 nucleotides read TGTGCCAGCAGACAGTATAGCAATCAGCCCCAGCATTTT. It encodes CASRQYSNQPQHF.

The chain has TRBV10-3 and TRBJ1-1, with unresolved D. V was cut by 0 bases and J by 5 bases, with 16 bases left in between. The CDR3 covers 16 residues. CDR1 and CDR2 from the germline V gene are ENHRY and SYGVKD. The DNA for the CDR3 is TGTGCCATCAGTGAGTCGATTAAGGGAGGGAGGACTGAAGCTTTCTTT. It yields the protein CAISESIKGGRTEAFF.

The chain employs TRBV5-4 and TRBJ2-5; no clear D. CDR1 and CDR2 (germline): SGHNT, YYREEE (reference sequence). Trimming cost V 0 bases and J 5 bases, with 8 bases left between them. This CDR3 has 13 amino acids. CDR3 region: CASSLGASETQYF. The DNA for the CDR3 is TGTGCCAGCAGCTTGGGTGCGTCCGAGACCCAGTACTTC.

The J gene is TRBJ2-7, the V gene TRBV5-1; weak D call: TRBD1 (6 bases). The CDR3 spans 12 residues. The V gene lost 8 bases and the J gene lost 3 bases, with 12 bases spanning the gap. CDR1 SGHRS and CDR2 YFSETQ come from the germline V gene. CDR3 DNA: TGCGCCAGTTCCGGACAGCACTACGAGCAGTACTTC. Its translation: CASSGQHYEQYF.

This clone was seen more than once but under ten times. This rearrangement joins TRBV28 to TRBJ1-2, with D possibly being TRBD1 (5 bases). Germline V lookup: CDR1 MDHEN, CDR2 SYDVKM. Trimming left V 6 bases short and J 8 bases short, with 19 bases between. CDR3 length: 14 residues. The CDR3 DNA follows: TGTGCCAGCAGCCAAAACGGCAGGGTGGGCGGCTACACCTTC. Its translation: CASSQNGRVGGYTF.

The chain joins TRBV5-1 to TRBJ2-3; a weak D match, TRBD1 (6 bases). The germline V and J ends were trimmed by 2 bases and 1 base, with 11 bases remaining between them. CDR1 SGHRS and CDR2 YFSETQ come from the germline V gene. This CDR3 is built from 15 residues. DNA of the CDR3: TGCGCCAGCAGCTTCACAGGGCAAGGCACAGATACGCAGTATTTT. It translates to CASSFTGQGTDTQYF.

DNA of the CDR3: TGTGCCAGCAGCCAAAATTACGGGGCCGTAGCCAAAAACATTCAGTACTTC. This gives the protein CASSQNYGAVAKNIQYF. This chain uses TRBV4-2 with TRBJ2-4; D is possibly TRBD1 or TRBD2 (5 bases each). The V gene's germline CDR1 is LGHNA and CDR2 YNFKEQ. Trimming stripped 2 bases from V and 0 bases from J, with 14 bases between. The CDR3 is 17 amino acids.

This clone was picked up a small number of times. The genes are TRBV28 and TRBJ1-1; possibly TRBD1 for D (6 bases). Germline CDR1 is MDHEN and CDR2 is SYDVKM. The length of the CDR3 is 17 residues. Trimming took 5 bases from V and 0 from J, leaving 19 bases between them. The CDR3 DNA is TGTGCCAGCAGTGCGGCCCTAGGGGGGGGCATGAACACTGAAGCTTTCTTT. The encoded protein is CASSAALGGGMNTEAFF. Full variable domain (outside the CDR3, taken from reference TRBV28 and TRBJ1-1): DVKVTQSSRYLVKRTGEKVFLECVQDMDHENMFWYRQDPGLGLRLIYFSYDVKMKEKGDIPEGYSVSREKKERFSLILESASTNQTSMYLCASSAALGGGMNTEAFFGQGTRLTVV.

The chain employs TRBV5-8 and TRBJ2-4; D perhaps matches TRBD1 (5 bases). Looked up from germline, CDR1 is SGHTS and CDR2 is YDEGEE. Trimming stripped 2 bases from V and 6 bases from J, with 12 bases between. CDR3 size: 14 residues. The CDR3 loop is CASSFDPGLNIQYF. The CDR3 bases are TGTGCCAGCAGCTTCGATCCAGGGTTAAACATTCAGTACTTC.

This chain uses TRBV6-4 with TRBJ2-3; TRBD2 agrees at 12 bases. CDR1 is MRHNA, CDR2 SNTAGT, per germline. CDR3 length: 15 amino acids. Trimming at V came to 6 bases and at J to 8 bases, leaving 9 bases not matched to a gene. The CDR3 loop reads CASSSSGGASSTQYF. The CDR3 DNA reads TGTGCCAGCAGCTCTAGCGGGGGGGCTTCGTCTACGCAGTATTTT.